This T cell receptor (beta chain) was sequenced for a study of Graves' ophthalmopathy and Graves' hyperthyroidism. The wider study: Blood was drawn at initial diagnosis, before any treatment. The study, taken as a whole, reports: Classification of ophthalmopathy versus stable hyperthyroidism by a 13-signature model yielded about 88% sensitivity and approximately 79% specificity.

The ends lost 0 bases at V and 4 bases at J; junction bases unmatched: 5. CDR1 is SGHDN and CDR2 is FVKESK in the germline V gene. CDR3 length: 15 residues. RNA transcripts were the source from which TCR beta CDR3 regions were amplified. First-round RT-PCR relied on HTBI primers, and a second-round multiplex PCR came next. TCRdb ran MiXCR on the multiplex PCR reads and lists one entry per CDR3 protein. This sample has approximately 210,000 distinct CDR3 sequences, with 25% to 30% found just once. This clonotype was seen ten or more times. Its target is unknown. The clonotype was recovered from a man aged 45 to 65 with Graves' ophthalmopathy. This chain connects TRBV14 to TRBJ1-2; 7 bases are shared with TRBD1. Material for sequencing was peripheral blood. This chain's CDR3 is CASSQEAAGGYGYTF. CDR3 in DNA: TGTGCCAGCAGCCAAGAGGCAGCAGGGGGCTATGGCTACACCTTC.